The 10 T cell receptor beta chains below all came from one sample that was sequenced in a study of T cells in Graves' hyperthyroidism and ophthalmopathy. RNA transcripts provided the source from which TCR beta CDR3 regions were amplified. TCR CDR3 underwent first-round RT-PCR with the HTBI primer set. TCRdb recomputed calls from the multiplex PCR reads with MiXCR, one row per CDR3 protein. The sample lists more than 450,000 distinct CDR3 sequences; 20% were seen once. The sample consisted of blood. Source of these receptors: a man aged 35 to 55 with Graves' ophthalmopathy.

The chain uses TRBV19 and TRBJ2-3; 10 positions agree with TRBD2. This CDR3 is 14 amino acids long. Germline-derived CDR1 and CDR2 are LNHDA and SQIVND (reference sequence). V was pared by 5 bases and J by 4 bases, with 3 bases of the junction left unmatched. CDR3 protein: CASSPLAGADTQYF. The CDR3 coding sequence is TGTGCCAGTAGTCCCCTAGCGGGAGCAGATACGCAGTATTTT.

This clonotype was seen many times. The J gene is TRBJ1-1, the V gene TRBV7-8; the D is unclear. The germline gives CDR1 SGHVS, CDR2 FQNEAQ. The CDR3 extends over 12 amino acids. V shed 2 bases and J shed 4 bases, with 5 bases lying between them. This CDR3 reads CASSLPRTEAFF. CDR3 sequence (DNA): TGTGCCAGCAGCTTACCCCGCACTGAAGCTTTCTTT.

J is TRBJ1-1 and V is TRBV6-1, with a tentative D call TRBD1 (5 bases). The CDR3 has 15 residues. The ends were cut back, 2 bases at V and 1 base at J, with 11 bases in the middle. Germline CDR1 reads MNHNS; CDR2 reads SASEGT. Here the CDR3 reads CASSESQERNTEAFF. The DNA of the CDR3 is TGTGCCAGCAGTGAATCACAGGAACGGAACACTGAAGCTTTCTTT.

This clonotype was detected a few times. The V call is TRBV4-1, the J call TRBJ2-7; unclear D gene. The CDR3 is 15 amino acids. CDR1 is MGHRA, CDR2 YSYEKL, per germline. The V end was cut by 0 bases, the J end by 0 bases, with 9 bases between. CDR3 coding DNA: TGCGCCAGCAGCCAAGAGGGATCTTTCTCCTACGAGCAGTACTTC. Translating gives CASSQEGSFSYEQYF.

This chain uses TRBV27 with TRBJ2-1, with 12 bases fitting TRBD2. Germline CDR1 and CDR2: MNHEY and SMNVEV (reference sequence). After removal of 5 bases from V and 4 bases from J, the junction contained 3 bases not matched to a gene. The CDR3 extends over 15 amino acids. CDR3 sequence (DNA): TGTGCCAGCAGTAGACTAGCGGGAGAATACAATGAGCAGTTCTTC. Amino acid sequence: CASSRLAGEYNEQFF.

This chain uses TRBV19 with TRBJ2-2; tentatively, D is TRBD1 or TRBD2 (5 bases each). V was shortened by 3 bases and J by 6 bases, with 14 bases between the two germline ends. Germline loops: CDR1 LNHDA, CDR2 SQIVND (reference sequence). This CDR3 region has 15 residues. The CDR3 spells CASSITGTTAGELFF. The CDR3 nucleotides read TGTGCCAGTAGTATTACTGGGACCACCGCCGGGGAGCTGTTTTTT.

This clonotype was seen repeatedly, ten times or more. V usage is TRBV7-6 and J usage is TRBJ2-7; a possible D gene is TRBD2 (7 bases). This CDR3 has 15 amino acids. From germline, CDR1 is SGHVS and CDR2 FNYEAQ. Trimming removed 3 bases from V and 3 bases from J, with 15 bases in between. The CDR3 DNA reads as TGTGCCAGCAGCTTGGTGGCGGGGGCGTACTACGAGCAGTACTTC. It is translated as CASSLVAGAYYEQYF.

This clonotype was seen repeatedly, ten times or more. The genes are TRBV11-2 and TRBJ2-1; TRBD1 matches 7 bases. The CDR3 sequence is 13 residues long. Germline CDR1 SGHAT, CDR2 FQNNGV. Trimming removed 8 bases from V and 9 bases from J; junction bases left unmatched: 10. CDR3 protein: CASLQWGTAEQFF. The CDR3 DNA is TGTGCCAGCCTTCAGTGGGGGACAGCTGAGCAGTTCTTC.

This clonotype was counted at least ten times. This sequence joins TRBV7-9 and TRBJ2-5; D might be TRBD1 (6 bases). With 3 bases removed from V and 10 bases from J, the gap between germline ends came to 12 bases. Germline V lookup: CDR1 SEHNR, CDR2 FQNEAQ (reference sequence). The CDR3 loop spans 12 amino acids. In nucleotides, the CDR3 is TGTGCCAGCAGCTTGGGCAACAGGGTCCAGTACTTC. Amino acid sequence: CASSLGNRVQYF.

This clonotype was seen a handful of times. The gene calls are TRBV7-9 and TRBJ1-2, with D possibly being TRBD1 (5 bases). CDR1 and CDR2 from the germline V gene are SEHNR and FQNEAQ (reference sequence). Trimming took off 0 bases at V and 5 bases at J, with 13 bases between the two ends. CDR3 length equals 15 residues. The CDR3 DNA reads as TGTGCCAGCAGCTTAGCGGGCAGGGTAGGATATGGCTACACCTTC. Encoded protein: CASSLAGRVGYGYTF.